This T cell receptor (beta chain) was obtained from a study of molecular identifiers for immune sequencing clone quantification. At the level of the study: RNA from 20,000 or 100,000 naive CD8 cells was split five ways in replicates, with four sequenced.

TCRdb analysed the PCR reads with MiXCR anew, one entry per CDR3 protein. The table includes hundreds of thousands of distinct CDR3 sequences, around a fifth detected once. This clonotype was observed at least ten times. This CDR3 is 13 amino acids long. The V and J ends lost 5 bases and 1 base respectively, with 8 bases between them. Per germline, CDR1 SQVTM and CDR2 ANQGSEA. V gene TRBV29-1 combines with J gene TRBJ2-2, with D perhaps TRBD1 (6 bases). Specimen: naive CD8+ T cells from blood, with Jurkat cell RNA spiked in. The subset here: FACS-sorted CD8+CD4-CCR7+CD45RA+ naive T cells. The clonotype originates from a human donor in good health. Some libraries in this study had Jurkat cell RNA spiked in. The CDR3, as DNA: TGCAGCGTTCAGGGGCAGAACACCGGGGAGCTGTTTTTT. It specifies CSVQGQNTGELFF.